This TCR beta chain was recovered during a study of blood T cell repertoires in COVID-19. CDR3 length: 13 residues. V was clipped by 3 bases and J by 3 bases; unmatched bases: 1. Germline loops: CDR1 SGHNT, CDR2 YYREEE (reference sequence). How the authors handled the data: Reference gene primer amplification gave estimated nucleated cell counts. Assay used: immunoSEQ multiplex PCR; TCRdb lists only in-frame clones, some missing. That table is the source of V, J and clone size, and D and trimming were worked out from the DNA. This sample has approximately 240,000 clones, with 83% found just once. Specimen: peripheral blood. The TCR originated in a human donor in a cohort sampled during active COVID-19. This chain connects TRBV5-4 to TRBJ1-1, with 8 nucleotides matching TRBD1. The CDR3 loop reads CASSSDRDTEAFF. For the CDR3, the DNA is TGTGCCAGCAGCTCGGACAGGGACACTGAAGCTTTCTTT.